This TCR beta chain was obtained from a study of long-term antiretroviral therapy in people with HIV. Samples were assayed with immunoSEQ v3.0 at survey level. TCRdb's copy holds only in-frame clones and misses some; the assay was immunoSEQ multiplex PCR. The sample lists over 8,500 clones, 76% occurring once. Germline CDR1 MNHEY, CDR2 SMNVEV (reference sequence). The V gene lost 5 bases and the J gene lost 14 bases, with 15 bases spanning the gap. The CDR3 length is 12 residues. V and J are TRBV27 and TRBJ1-4, with D possibly matching TRBD1 (5 bases). This TCR came from a man aged 25-45 years with HIV. This sample comprised unsorted PBMCs, obtained at the start of antiretroviral therapy, before treatment. CDR3 nucleotides: TGTGCCAGCAGTCCCCGGGGGGGACGGCTGTTTTTT. Residues: CASSPRGGRLFF. Combining the CDR3 with reference TRBV27 and TRBJ1-4 gives the whole variable domain EAQVTQNPRYLITVTGKKLTVTCSQNMNHEYMSWYRQDPGLGLRQIYYSMNVEVTDKGDVPEGYKVSRKEKRNFPLILESPSPNQTSLYFCASSPRGGRLFFGSGTQLSVL.